The 27 T cell receptor beta chains below come from one sample, sequenced in a study of monozygotic twins with inflammatory bowel disease. TCRdb reprocessed the 5' RACE reads and reports one entry per CDR3 protein, with no DNA. The sample's table shows approximately 400,000 distinct CDR3 sequences. The material sequenced was blood. These receptors were collected from a human donor with ulcerative colitis or Crohn's disease, or a healthy co-twin of an affected twin (not recorded which).

The chain links TRBV5-8 to TRBJ2-6. Germline V gene sequence: CDR1 SGHTS, CDR2 YDEGEE. This CDR3 region has 15 residues. This chain's CDR3 is CASSSRHSGANVLTF.

V gene TRBV5-4 combines with J gene TRBJ1-1. CDR1 SGHNT and CDR2 YYREEE come from the germline V gene (reference sequence). This CDR3 has 17 residues. The CDR3 loop is CASRSIIEQTRNTEAFF.

The CDR3 loop is CASTLTGSYEQYF. The chain links TRBV5-1 to TRBJ2-7. CDR1 SGHRS and CDR2 YFSETQ come from the germline V gene. The CDR3 is made up of 13 amino acids. Together with reference TRBV5-1 and TRBJ2-7, the CDR3 gives the full variable domain: KAGVTQTPRYLIKTRGQQVTLSCSPISGHRSVSWYQQTPGQGLQFLFEYFSETQRNKGNFPGRFSGRQFSNSRSEMNVSTLELGDSALYLCASTLTGSYEQYFGPGTRLTVT.

The rearrangement links TRBV7-9 to TRBJ2-2; lacking DNA, the TRBD2 call made by TCRdb goes unchecked. Germline lookup yields CDR1 SEHNR and CDR2 FQNEAQ (reference sequence). CDR3 length: 16 residues. The CDR3 protein is CASSPRGGANTGELFF.

The CDR3: CASSLAALSYNEQFF. The chain has TRBV5-1 and TRBJ2-1; TCRdb returns TRBD2, unconfirmable since there is no DNA. There are 15 residues in the CDR3. CDR1 is SGHRS, CDR2 YFSETQ, per germline.

The chain recombines TRBV9 with TRBJ2-3. CDR3 length equals 13 residues. Per the germline V gene, CDR1 is SGDLS and CDR2 is YYNGEE. The CDR3 spells CASSSQLAGTQYF.

This chain joins TRBV6-1 and TRBJ2-2; TCRdb indicates TRBD1, and absent DNA this call remains unverified. Germline loops: CDR1 MNHNS, CDR2 SASEGT. This CDR3 contains 15 residues. The CDR3 spells CASRNPGPNTGELFF.

The rearrangement joins TRBV4-1 to TRBJ2-2. Germline lookup yields CDR1 MGHRA and CDR2 YSYEKL. This CDR3 spans 11 amino acids. The CDR3 loop reads CASSGTGELFF.

The chain recombines TRBV20-1 with TRBJ2-1; the D gene TCRdb calls, TRBD1, cannot be checked with no DNA. CDR1 and CDR2 from the germline V gene are DFQATT and SNEGSKA (reference sequence). This CDR3 comprises 13 residues. CDR3 amino acids: CSAQGGTGLEQFF.

The chain uses TRBV29-1 and TRBJ2-7. CDR1 SQVTM and CDR2 ANQGSEA come from the germline V gene. The CDR3 spans 11 residues. This chain's CDR3 is CSVEGVGEQYF.

This chain connects TRBV6-4 to TRBJ2-7; TCRdb's assignment of TRBD1 cannot be checked, as there is no DNA. CDR1 and CDR2 from the germline V gene are MRHNA and SNTAGT. The CDR3 extends over 15 amino acids. The chain's CDR3 is CASTKKTGVLYEQYF.

The rearrangement joins TRBV20-1 to TRBJ2-5; TCRdb's D call of TRBD2 is untestable without DNA. The germline CDR1 and CDR2 sequences are DFQATT and SNEGSKA (reference sequence). The CDR3 length is 17 residues. CDR3 in amino acids: CTSTRTSGRFGSGTQYF.

This chain links TRBV2 with TRBJ2-3; TCRdb designates TRBD1, a call that cannot be tested without DNA. This CDR3 is built from 13 residues. CDR1 SNHLY and CDR2 FYNNEI come from the germline V gene. This CDR3 is CASSRAPIDTQYF.

This chain joins TRBV7-2 and TRBJ1-2; TCRdb outputs TRBD1, but without DNA this stays unchecked. Germline CDR1 and CDR2: SGHTA and FQGNSA. The CDR3 sequence is 12 residues long. CDR3: CASSRDLLGYTF.

The chain couples TRBV20-1 to TRBJ2-7; TCRdb's D call of TRBD1 is untestable without DNA. Germline-derived CDR1 and CDR2 are DFQATT and SNEGSKA (reference sequence). The CDR3 length is 14 residues. This chain's CDR3 is CSARSGTGLHEQYF.

The rearrangement uses TRBV6-1 and TRBJ2-7. The CDR3 consists of 14 residues. Looked up from germline, CDR1 is MNHNS and CDR2 is SASEGT. This CDR3 reads CASSETGVSYEQYF.

V gene TRBV7-9 combines with J gene TRBJ1-2. The CDR3 runs to 12 residues. Germline CDR1 SEHNR, CDR2 FQNEAQ (reference sequence). The chain's CDR3 is CASSLFGYGYTF.

CDR3 in amino acids: CSTKGVTGNQPQHF. The V gene is TRBV20-1, the J gene TRBJ1-5; the TCRdb call, TRBD1, lacks DNA for checking. Per the germline V gene, CDR1 is DFQATT and CDR2 is SNEGSKA (reference sequence). This CDR3 contains 14 residues.

The genes are TRBV7-2 and TRBJ2-5; TCRdb selects TRBD1, and the lack of DNA leaves this call unchecked. The CDR3 consists of 15 residues. CDR1 and CDR2 from the germline V gene are SGHTA and FQGNSA. CDR3 loop: CASSLERDWGETQYF.

The chain combines TRBV12-3 or TRBV12-4 with TRBJ1-1; the D call from TCRdb, TRBD1, cannot be confirmed without DNA. The CDR3 contains 14 residues. The CDR3 loop reads CASRSTGIDTEAFF.

The genes are TRBV7-9 and TRBJ1-4. Germline lookup yields CDR1 SEHNR and CDR2 FQNEAQ (reference sequence). This CDR3 has 14 amino acids. CDR3 loop: CASTEPTDNEKLFF.

The chain couples TRBV7-9 to TRBJ2-7; TCRdb returns TRBD2, unconfirmable since there is no DNA. Germline V CDR1 and CDR2: SEHNR, FQNEAQ (reference sequence). This CDR3 has 14 residues. The CDR3 is CASSLGGGEYEQYF.

The chain is built from TRBV6-1 and TRBJ2-1; TCRdb's D call of TRBD1 is untestable without DNA. Germline V gives CDR1 MNHNS, CDR2 SASEGT. The CDR3 sequence is 14 residues long. CDR3 sequence: CASSAGGYRHEQFF.

The CDR3 reads CASSRKDSRTDTQYF. The V call is TRBV7-9, the J call TRBJ2-3; TCRdb lists TRBD1, though no DNA is available to test this call. CDR3 length: 15 amino acids. Germline V gives CDR1 SEHNR, CDR2 FQNEAQ (reference sequence).

Here the CDR3 reads CASSPDTALGGYTF. The chain has TRBV5-1 and TRBJ1-2. CDR1 is SGHRS and CDR2 is YFSETQ in the germline V gene. The CDR3 has 14 amino acids. Supplemented by reference TRBV5-1 and TRBJ1-2, the full variable domain reads KAGVTQTPRYLIKTRGQQVTLSCSPISGHRSVSWYQQTPGQGLQFLFEYFSETQRNKGNFPGRFSGRQFSNSRSEMNVSTLELGDSALYLCASSPDTALGGYTFGSGTRLTVV.

The chain links TRBV9 to TRBJ1-1; TCRdb reports TRBD1, a call that lacks DNA to check it against. The germline V gene encodes CDR1 SGDLS and CDR2 YYNGEE. This CDR3 region has 15 residues. CDR3 sequence: CASSTGTARNTEAFF.

The CDR3 protein is CASSSFQGARETQYF. V usage is TRBV7-6 and J usage is TRBJ2-5; TCRdb gives TRBD1 as the D gene, but with no DNA this cannot be confirmed. In germline, CDR1 is SGHVS, CDR2 FNYEAQ. The CDR3 spans 15 residues. Variable domain in full (rest from reference TRBV7-6 and TRBJ2-5): GAGVSQSPRYKVTKRGQDVALRCDPISGHVSLYWYRQALGQGPEFLTYFNYEAQQDKSGLPNDRFSAERPEGSISTLTIQRTEQRDSAMYRCASSSFQGARETQYFGPGTRLLVL.